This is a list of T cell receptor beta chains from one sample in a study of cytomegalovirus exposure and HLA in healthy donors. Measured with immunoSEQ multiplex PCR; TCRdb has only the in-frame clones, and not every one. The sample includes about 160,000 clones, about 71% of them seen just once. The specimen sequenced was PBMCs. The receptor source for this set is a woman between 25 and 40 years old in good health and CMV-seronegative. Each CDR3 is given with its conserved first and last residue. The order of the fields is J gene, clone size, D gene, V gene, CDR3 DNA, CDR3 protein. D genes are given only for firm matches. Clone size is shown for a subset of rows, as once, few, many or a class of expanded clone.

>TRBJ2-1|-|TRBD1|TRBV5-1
TGCGCCAGCAGCCTAGGACAGGAGGTCCTTGATGAGCAGTTCTTC
CASSLGQEVLDEQFF
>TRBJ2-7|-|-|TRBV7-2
TGTGCCAGCAGCTTAGCGTCGGGGGTGGGTACCTACGAGCAGTACTTC
CASSLASGVGTYEQYF
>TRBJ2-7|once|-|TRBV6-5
TGCGCCAGTTCAACAGGGATTGGAGTAGCCTACGAGCAGTACTTC
CASSTGIGVAYEQYF
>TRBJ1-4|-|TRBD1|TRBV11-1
TGTGCCAGCAGCCCCTCGGGACAGCCCTATGAAAAACTGTTTTTT
CASSPSGQPYEKLFF
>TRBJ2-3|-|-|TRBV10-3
TGTGCCACAGGGATATCATTGGATACGCAGTATTTT
CATGISLDTQYF
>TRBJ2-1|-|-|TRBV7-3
TGTGCCAGCAGCTCCAGGGTTTACAATGAGCAGTTCTTC
CASSSRVYNEQFF
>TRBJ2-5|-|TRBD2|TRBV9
TGTGCCAGCAGCCCCGGAGCGGGAGTCAGTAGGCTAGAGACCCAGTACTTC
CASSPGAGVSRLETQYF
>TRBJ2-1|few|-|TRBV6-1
TGTGCCAGCACGCCACAAAACTCCTACAATGAGCAGTTCTTC
CASTPQNSYNEQFF
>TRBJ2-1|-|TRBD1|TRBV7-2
TGTGCCAGCAGCTTGGGACAGCCCTACAATGAGCAGTTCTTC
CASSLGQPYNEQFF
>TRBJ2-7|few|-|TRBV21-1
TGTGCCAGCAGCAAAGGAAAAGACAGAGCCTACGAGCAGTACTTC
CASSKGKDRAYEQYF
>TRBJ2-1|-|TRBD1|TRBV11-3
TGTGCCAGCAGCCCGGGACAGGGGGGGTATGAGCAGTTCTTC
CASSPGQGGYEQFF